Shown below are 3 T cell receptor beta chains from a single sample sequenced in a study of blood T cell repertoires in COVID-19. Sequencing was performed with immunoSEQ multiplex PCR; in TCRdb, only in-frame clones are kept and a portion is missing. The table records roughly 230,000 clones, approximately 92% of them present only once. The sequencing input was peripheral blood. The receptor source for this set is a woman between 35 and 50 years old who had recovered from COVID-19.

The gene calls are TRBV14 and TRBJ1-3; D may be TRBD1 (6 bases). The CDR3 runs to 16 residues. The germline gives CDR1 SGHDN, CDR2 FVKESK. The V end was cut by 4 bases, the J end by 3 bases, with 16 bases between. CDR3: CASSPWDTASGNTIYF. In nucleotides, the CDR3 is TGTGCCAGCAGCCCCTGGGACACCGCCAGTGGAAACACCATATATTTT.

The V and J genes are TRBV30 and TRBJ2-3; D remains unclear. Trimming removed 1 base from V and 0 bases from J, with 8 bases in between. The CDR3 totals 14 residues. CDR1 and CDR2 from the germline V gene are GTSNPN and SVGIG (reference sequence). CDR3 nucleotides: TGTGCCTGGAGTGGTAGCCGTAGCACAGATACGCAGTATTTT. Translated, it gives CAWSGSRSTDTQYF.

This rearrangement joins TRBV9 to TRBJ2-5; 9 positions agree with TRBD2. V shed 0 bases and J 1 base; nucleotides not matched to a gene: 1. The CDR3 is made up of 15 amino acids. Germline V gene sequence: CDR1 SGDLS, CDR2 YYNGEE. The CDR3 DNA sequence: TGTGCCAGCAGCGTAGAAGCGGGGGGCCAAGAGACCCAGTACTTC. Translating it yields CASSVEAGGQETQYF.